This record concerns one T cell receptor beta chain sequence. Its antigen remains undetermined. No qualities accompany the bases; no much larger clone lies one base away. The CDR3 runs 13 amino acids, cysteine and phenylalanine included. Solely the CDR3 DNA is kept, with 39 bases framed from the first base. CDR1 and CDR2 are read off the germline V gene as MGHRA and YSYEKL. The junction carries 8 bases between V and J, which are trimmed by 1 base and 8 bases respectively. The donors belonged to the validation cohort of around 130 subjects, which was separate from the approximately 700-subject first cohort. This sample is drawn from a study of cytomegalovirus exposure and HLA in healthy donors (dated by TCRdb to 2016 to 2017). For context, the study as a whole: A later analysis indicated that the roughly 120 validation repertoires were generated on the platform also employed for the roughly 650 repertoires of the first cohort. The study aimed to test whether cataloging public T cell receptors could reveal signatures of past pathogen exposure. A separate validation cohort of 100 to 150 different subjects was used in addition to the approximately 670-subject first cohort. To predict cytomegalovirus infection status, the study combined high-throughput TCR immunosequencing, statistical association of individual TCRs with disease status, and machine learning.

Libraries were built with the immunoSEQ multiplex PCR assay. Turning to the authors' computational methods: A statistical classification framework was developed to diagnose cytomegalovirus status using the catalog of TCR beta chain sequences. Drawn from immuneACCESS, this table holds only the in-frame rearrangements with V and J called that TCRdb kept. Clones are partly lost; checked studies trace under half to an unresolved V gene and leave the rest unexplained. D and trimming were read from the DNA, whereas the V and J calls and clone size are those reported in that table. The table for this sample lists 71,000 or so clones; approximately 95% of them were counted only once. 2.1% of the sample rests with the top ten. Overall study results and their limits: A later analysis lacked HLA typing for the validation cohort, so it scored co-occurrence in that cohort across all 120 or so repertoires. Three of the identified cytomegalovirus-associated TCR beta chains were confirmed in vitro to be specific for cytomegalovirus antigens. The classifier was reported to diagnose cytomegalovirus status with high specificity and sensitivity in both the original cohort and the validation cohort. The authors suggested that the approach could potentially be generalized to other disease states and immunological phenotypes. In the study, approximately 160 TCR beta chains were listed as associated with cytomegalovirus. While some public TCRs were present in many individuals, most TCR sequences turned up only very rarely across donors. Subsequent analysis determined that TCRs grouped into clusters in the first cohort also showed a tendency toward co-occurrence across the 120 validation repertoires, and approximately 93% of cluster scores exceeded 0.

The sequenced sample consisted of PBMCs. This receptor was taken from a woman aged 18 to 35 in good health and CMV-seronegative. The chain is encoded by TRBV4-1 joined to TRBJ1-4; no D gene can be assigned with confidence. The DNA sequence is TGCGCCAGCAGCCAAGTTCTGGGCGAAAAACTGTTTTTT. Its coded protein is CASSQVLGEKLFF.